This T cell receptor (beta chain) was observed in a study of PD-L1 blockade in urothelial cancer. Study summary: Of approximately 30 patients, twenty-five were males with bladder-origin urothelial cancer.

Sample time point: pretreatment peripheral blood. Profiled with immunoSEQ multiplex PCR; TCRdb holds only in-frame clones, not every one. The data hold over 75,000 clones, with around 92% observed a single time. The ends lost 1 base at V and 5 bases at J; junction bases unmatched: 12. This CDR3 region has 20 residues. Germline V lookup: CDR1 SGHVS, CDR2 FNYEAQ. Sequencing was performed on PBMCs, taken around atezolizumab (anti-PD-L1) treatment. The J gene is TRBJ2-1, the V gene TRBV7-6; 15 bases are shared with TRBD2. This TCR was recovered from a woman of 80 years or more with urothelial cancer. CDR3 sequence: CASSLGLGLAGGLLHNEQFF. The CDR3 nucleotides are TGTGCCAGCAGCTTAGGATTAGGACTAGCGGGAGGGCTACTTCACAATGAGCAGTTCTTC.